One sample yielded the 30 T cell receptor beta chains listed below, sequenced in a study of T cell changes during pregnancy in multiple sclerosis. Clones were read by immunoSEQ multiplex PCR, and TCRdb kept only the in-frame ones, dropping some. This table holds approximately 40,000 clones, 80% to 95% found once. The sample in question was CD8+ T cells from peripheral blood mononuclear cells, obtained in the third trimester of pregnancy. Source of these receptors: a female donor with multiple sclerosis, enrolled in a pregnancy study.

This clone was recorded only once. This sequence joins TRBV27 and TRBJ2-7; D may be TRBD1 (6 bases). The CDR3 totals 13 residues. CDR1 and CDR2 from the germline V gene are MNHEY and SMNVEV (reference sequence). The germline V and J ends were trimmed by 5 bases and 4 bases, with 12 bases remaining between them. The DNA for the CDR3 is TGTGCCAGCAGTCTCGGACAGCCGTACGAGCAGTACTTC. Its translation: CASSLGQPYEQYF.

CDR3 sequence (DNA): TGTGCCAGCATGGACACCTATAGTGTGAACACTGAAGCTTTCTTT. The encoded protein is CASMDTYSVNTEAFF. The chain is built from TRBV6-6 and TRBJ1-1, with D tentatively TRBD1 (5 bases). V lost 7 bases, J lost 0 bases, and 15 bases lay in between. This CDR3 is 15 amino acids long. From germline, CDR1 is MNHNY and CDR2 SVGAGI (reference sequence).

This rearrangement joins TRBV6-9 to TRBJ2-5, with TRBD1 matching 7 bases. The CDR3 has 16 amino acids. With 2 bases clipped from V and 7 bases from J, the junction kept 13 bases outside the gene matches. Germline values: CDR1 MNHGY, CDR2 SVAAGI. CDR3 sequence (DNA): TGTGCCAGCAGTTATCAGCCCGGACAGGCTAGGGCGACCCAGTACTTC. This sequence encodes CASSYQPGQARATQYF.

The V call is TRBV9, the J call TRBJ2-7; 10 bases map to TRBD2. The CDR3 is made up of 15 amino acids. V lost 4 bases to trimming and J lost 4 bases; unmatched junction nucleotides: 8. CDR1 SGDLS and CDR2 YYNGEE come from the germline V gene. The CDR3 nucleotides are TGTGCCAGCAGCCCGGGGACTAGCGTGTATTACGAGCAGTACTTC. This codes for CASSPGTSVYYEQYF.

The chain employs TRBV5-1 and TRBJ2-7; 7 bases agree with TRBD2. This CDR3 region has 13 residues. J was trimmed by 4 bases and V by 5 bases; bases with no gene match: 6. Germline V gene data show CDR1 as SGHRS and CDR2 as YFSETQ. The CDR3 spells CASRVASGYEQYF. The CDR3, as DNA: TGCGCCAGCAGGGTGGCTAGCGGTTACGAGCAGTACTTC.

This chain joins TRBV4-3 and TRBJ2-7; TRBD2 agrees at 12 bases. The CDR3 has 16 amino acids. V shed 1 base and J 0 bases; nucleotides not matched to a gene: 1. Germline lookup yields CDR1 LGHNA and CDR2 YSLEER. The CDR3 DNA reads as TGCGCCAGCAGCCAAGGGACTAGCGGGATCTCCTACGAGCAGTACTTC. The encoded protein is CASSQGTSGISYEQYF.

The rearrangement uses TRBV6-4 and TRBJ2-1, with TRBD2 matching 7 bases. The germline V gene has CDR1 MRHNA and CDR2 SNTAGT. V shed 0 bases, J shed 2 bases, and the junction held 4 bases outside the gene matches. This CDR3 comprises 16 residues. The CDR3 DNA reads as TGTGCCAGCAGTGACTCAGTACTAGCGCCCTACAATGAGCAGTTCTTC. Its translation is CASSDSVLAPYNEQFF.

This clone appeared once. V is TRBV5-1 and J is TRBJ2-2; D is perhaps TRBD2 (5 bases). V lost 3 bases and J 0 bases, leaving 9 bases between the germline ends. The CDR3 length is 15 residues. Germline-derived CDR1 and CDR2 are SGHRS and YFSETQ. The CDR3 is CASSWTDANTGELFF. CDR3 DNA: TGCGCCAGCAGCTGGACTGACGCGAACACCGGGGAGCTGTTTTTT.

J is TRBJ2-1 and V is TRBV27; 14 bases are shared with TRBD2. The CDR3 is 16 amino acids. The junction had 6 bases not matched to a gene; V was cut back by 0 bases and J by 11 bases. The germline gives CDR1 MNHEY, CDR2 SMNVEV (reference sequence). The CDR3 sequence is CASSLSPGLAGDQQFF. CDR3 nucleotides: TGTGCCAGCAGTTTATCCCCGGGACTAGCGGGAGACCAGCAGTTCTTC.

This clone was recorded only once. The chain combines TRBV6-4 with TRBJ2-2, with TRBD2 identical over 13 bases. Germline V gene sequence: CDR1 MRHNA, CDR2 SNTAGT. The CDR3 sequence is 17 residues long. Trimming removed 2 bases from V and 2 bases from J; junction bases left unmatched: 2. The CDR3 coding sequence is TGTGCCAGCAGTGACCGGACTAGCGGGGGTAACACCGGGGAGCTGTTTTTT. Residues: CASSDRTSGGNTGELFF.

The chain is built from TRBV7-2 and TRBJ2-5; 9 bases align to TRBD1. The CDR3 covers 16 residues. Germline assignment: CDR1 SGHTA and CDR2 FQGNSA. The ends lost 3 bases at V and 5 bases at J; junction bases unmatched: 10. The DNA of the CDR3 is TGTGCCAGCAGCTTCCCCGGGACAGGGTTTGATGAGACCCAGTACTTC. Translating gives CASSFPGTGFDETQYF.

This chain joins TRBV19 and TRBJ1-2; D gene unclear. This CDR3 has 11 amino acids. The V and J ends lost 7 bases and 8 bases respectively, with 11 bases between them. Germline assignment: CDR1 LNHDA and CDR2 SQIVND (reference sequence). The DNA for the CDR3 is TGTGCCAGTATAGCCGAGGGCGGCTACACCTTC. This translates into CASIAEGGYTF.

CDR3 nucleotide sequence: TGCGCCAGCAGCCAAGATGGGGGGCTAGCGGGGGGAAGCTCCTACAATGAGCAGTTCTTC. Amino acid sequence: CASSQDGGLAGGSSYNEQFF. The chain uses TRBV4-3 and TRBJ2-1; TRBD2 aligns across 11 bases. This CDR3 region has 20 residues. Trimming cost V 0 bases and J 0 bases; bases outside gene matches: 10. The germline CDR1 and CDR2 sequences are LGHNA and YSLEER.

In its sample, this clone was seen once. The CDR3 sequence: CASSYWDRNYGYTF. The CDR3 bases are TGTGCCAGCAGTTATTGGGACAGGAACTATGGCTACACCTTC. The chain combines TRBV6-6 with TRBJ1-2; TRBD1 matches at 8 bases. With 3 bases clipped from V and 2 bases from J, the junction kept 2 bases outside the gene matches. Per the germline V gene, CDR1 is MNHNY and CDR2 is SVGAGI (reference sequence). CDR3 size: 14 residues.

The chain combines TRBV6-4 with TRBJ2-4, with a weak D call TRBD1 (5 bases). CDR3 size: 16 residues. In germline, CDR1 is MRHNA, CDR2 SNTAGT. Deletions cut 0 bases from V and 5 bases from J, with 14 bases between. The CDR3 coding sequence is TGTGCCAGCAGTGACTCGCCCAGGGTGGGTCAAAACATTCAGTACTTC. Protein sequence: CASSDSPRVGQNIQYF.

This rearrangement joins TRBV7-9 to TRBJ2-7; 9 bases map to TRBD1. The CDR3 has 14 residues. The germline gives CDR1 SEHNR, CDR2 FQNEAQ (reference sequence). After removal of 5 bases from V and 2 bases from J, the junction contained 4 bases not matched to a gene. The CDR3 region has the DNA TGTGCCAGCAGCAGACGGGACAGGGCCTACGAGCAGTACTTC. Amino acids: CASSRRDRAYEQYF.

This rearrangement joins TRBV6-6 to TRBJ2-1; 9 bases are a match to TRBD2. The J segment lost 3 bases and the V segment lost 5 bases, leaving 2 bases of the junction unmatched. From germline, CDR1 is MNHNY and CDR2 SVGAGI (reference sequence). The CDR3 runs to 14 residues. CDR3 DNA sequence: TGTGCCAGCAGTGAGCGGGAGGTCTACAATGAGCAGTTCTTC. Its protein product is CASSEREVYNEQFF.

The V and J genes are TRBV28 and TRBJ2-7; D is possibly TRBD1 (6 bases). The CDR3 extends over 15 amino acids. Looked up from germline, CDR1 is MDHEN and CDR2 is SYDVKM. V was trimmed by 4 bases and J by 0 bases, leaving 13 bases between them. CDR3 amino acids: CASSSFTGNSYEQYF. DNA for the CDR3: TGTGCCAGCAGTTCATTCACAGGGAACTCCTACGAGCAGTACTTC.

The chain recombines TRBV5-1 with TRBJ2-1; 9 positions agree with TRBD1. The CDR3 contains 16 residues. The ends lost 2 bases at V and 5 bases at J; junction bases unmatched: 8. Germline loops: CDR1 SGHRS, CDR2 YFSETQ. CDR3 DNA: TGCGCCAGCAGCTTCCCGGACAGGGGTCCCCACAATGAGCAGTTCTTC. It is translated as CASSFPDRGPHNEQFF.

The chain carries TRBV27 and TRBJ1-1, with TRBD1 matching 9 bases. Unmatched junction bases numbered 9, after V lost 5 bases and J lost 2 bases. The length of the CDR3 is 16 residues. CDR1 is MNHEY, CDR2 SMNVEV, per germline (reference sequence). CDR3 in DNA: TGTGCCAGCAGTCCCACCGGGACAGGGACCAACACTGAAGCTTTCTTT. It encodes CASSPTGTGTNTEAFF.

This clone came up once. The V call is TRBV29-1, the J call TRBJ2-7, with D possibly matching TRBD2 (6 bases). The V gene lost 4 bases and the J gene lost 0 bases, with 10 bases spanning the gap. The CDR3 totals 13 residues. The germline V gene has CDR1 SQVTM and CDR2 ANQGSEA. The CDR3 region has the DNA TGCAGCGTTGTGACGGGAGTCTCCTACGAGCAGTACTTC. This sequence encodes CSVVTGVSYEQYF.

The CDR3 protein is CASSQSLLPSQEQYF. The CDR3, as DNA: TGCGCCAGCAGCCAAAGTCTTCTACCTTCTCAAGAGCAGTACTTC. This chain links TRBV4-1 with TRBJ2-7; D is unclear. V lost 2 bases to trimming and J lost 7 bases, with 18 bases between them. Germline V CDR1 and CDR2: MGHRA, YSYEKL. The CDR3 loop spans 15 amino acids.

This clone showed up just once. The rearrangement uses TRBV15 and TRBJ2-7, with D unclear. CDR3 length: 12 residues. V was shortened by 3 bases and J by 6 bases, with 9 bases between the two germline ends. Germline V lookup: CDR1 LNHNV, CDR2 YYDKDF (reference sequence). CDR3 protein: CATSSGVGEQYF. The CDR3, as DNA: TGTGCCACCAGCAGCGGAGTCGGCGAGCAGTACTTC.

V and J are TRBV7-9 and TRBJ2-3, with 8 nucleotides matching TRBD2. The CDR3 sequence is 16 residues long. Germline CDR1 SEHNR, CDR2 FQNEAQ (reference sequence). V gave up 5 bases and J gave up 3 bases; unmatched junction bases: 10. The CDR3 protein is CASSPPGGGVTDTQYF. The CDR3 nucleotides are TGTGCCAGCAGCCCCCCGGGGGGGGGAGTAACAGATACGCAGTATTTT.

This chain links TRBV27 with TRBJ2-3; D call uncertain. Germline V CDR1 and CDR2: MNHEY, SMNVEV (reference sequence). CDR3 length: 15 residues. The germline V and J ends were trimmed by 8 bases and 6 bases, with 21 bases remaining between them. CDR3 region: CASGAPVDGYDTQYF. CDR3 DNA: TGTGCCAGCGGAGCCCCGGTCGATGGCTACGATACGCAGTATTTT.

This clone was seen only a few times. The rearrangement uses TRBV7-9 and TRBJ2-1, with 9 bases lining up with TRBD2. Germline CDR1 reads SEHNR; CDR2 reads FQNEAQ (reference sequence). J was trimmed by 6 bases and V by 5 bases; bases with no gene match: 11. The length of the CDR3 is 16 residues. CDR3 sequence (DNA): TGTGCCAGCAGCACCCCGATAGCGGGAGTATTCAATGAGCAGTTCTTC. Its protein product is CASSTPIAGVFNEQFF.

The V and J genes are TRBV14 and TRBJ1-5; no definite D call. Germline-derived CDR1 and CDR2 are SGHDN and FVKESK. CDR3 size: 14 residues. The ends were cut back, 4 bases at V and 6 bases at J, with 13 bases in the middle. CDR3 nucleotides: TGTGCCAGCAGCCCGCGGGGAAATAGTCAGCCCCAGCATTTT. This gives the protein CASSPRGNSQPQHF.

The J gene is TRBJ2-1, the V gene TRBV28; 7 positions agree with TRBD1. The CDR3 spans 14 residues. Germline V gene data show CDR1 as MDHEN and CDR2 as SYDVKM. With 5 bases clipped from V and 4 bases from J, the junction kept 5 bases outside the gene matches. The CDR3 coding sequence is TGTGCCAGCAGTATACAGGGGACATACAATGAGCAGTTCTTC. This encodes CASSIQGTYNEQFF. Using reference TRBV28 and TRBJ2-1 for the parts outside the CDR3, the full variable domain is DVKVTQSSRYLVKRTGEKVFLECVQDMDHENMFWYRQDPGLGLRLIYFSYDVKMKEKGDIPEGYSVSREKKERFSLILESASTNQTSMYLCASSIQGTYNEQFFGPGTRLTVL.

The sample holds a few counts of this clone. The chain has TRBV4-2 and TRBJ2-2; 15 nucleotides agree with TRBD2. The CDR3 contains 18 residues. Trimming took 4 bases from V and 3 from J; bases not matched to a gene: 6. Germline CDR1 is LGHNA and CDR2 is YNFKEQ. CDR3: CASSRTSGRARYTGELFF. The CDR3 DNA reads TGTGCCAGCAGCCGGACTAGCGGGAGGGCCAGGTACACCGGGGAGCTGTTTTTT.

This chain uses TRBV9 with TRBJ2-1; TRBD2 matches at 8 bases. This CDR3 is 14 amino acids long. Germline lookup yields CDR1 SGDLS and CDR2 YYNGEE. The junction had 3 bases not matched to a gene; V was cut back by 0 bases and J by 7 bases. DNA of the CDR3: TGTGCCAGCAGCGTAGTGTCTAGCGGGAATGAGCAGTTCTTC. Protein sequence: CASSVVSSGNEQFF.